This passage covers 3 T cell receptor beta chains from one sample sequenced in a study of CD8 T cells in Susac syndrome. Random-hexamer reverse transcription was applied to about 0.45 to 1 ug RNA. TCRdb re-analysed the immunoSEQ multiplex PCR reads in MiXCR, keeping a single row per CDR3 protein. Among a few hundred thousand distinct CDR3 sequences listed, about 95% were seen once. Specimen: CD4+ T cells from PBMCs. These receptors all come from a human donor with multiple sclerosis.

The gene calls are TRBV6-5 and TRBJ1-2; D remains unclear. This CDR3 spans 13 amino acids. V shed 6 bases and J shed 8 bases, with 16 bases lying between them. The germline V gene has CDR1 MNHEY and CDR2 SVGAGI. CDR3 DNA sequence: TGTGCCAGCAGCCCTCCTAACGGAGAGGGCTACACCTTC. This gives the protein CASSPPNGEGYTF.

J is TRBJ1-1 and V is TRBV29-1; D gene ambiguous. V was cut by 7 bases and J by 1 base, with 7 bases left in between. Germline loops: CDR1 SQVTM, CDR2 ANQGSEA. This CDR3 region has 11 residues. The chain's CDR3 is CSAAANTEAFF. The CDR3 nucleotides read TGCAGCGCAGCAGCGAACACTGAAGCTTTCTTT. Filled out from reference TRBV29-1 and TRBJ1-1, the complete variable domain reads SAVISQKPSRDICQRGTSLTIQCQVDSQVTMMFWYRQQPGQSLTLIATANQGSEATYESGFVIDKFPISRPNLTFSTLTVSNMSPEDSSIYLCSAAANTEAFFGQGTRLTVV.

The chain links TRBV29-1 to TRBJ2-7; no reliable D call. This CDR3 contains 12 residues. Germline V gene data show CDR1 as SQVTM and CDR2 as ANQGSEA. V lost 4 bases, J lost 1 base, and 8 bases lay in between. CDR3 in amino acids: CSVVRNSYEQYF. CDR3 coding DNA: TGCAGCGTTGTTCGCAATTCCTACGAGCAGTACTTC.